A single sample gave rise to the 19 T cell receptor beta chains below, sequenced in a study of T cells after yellow fever vaccination (dated by TCRdb to the late 2010s). The library was generated by 5' RACE. Sequenced using an Illumina HiSeq 2500. In TCRdb, the public reads were trimmed at Q25 with fastp and aligned with MiXCR, with productive beta chains retained. Duplicate CDR3 protein sequences are folded into a single record with the most common DNA and genes. A total of 550,000 to 750,000 distinct CDR3 sequences appear in this sample, about 13% of them only once. Roughly an eighth of the sample belongs to the ten largest clones. The sample's treatment or condition, from its label and the paper: live attenuated yellow fever vaccine strain. The sequences come from PBMCs, collected on the day of the yellow fever booster vaccination. The receptors come from a man aged 30 to 39 who received the YFV17D yellow fever vaccine.

This clonotype has a handful of counts. This chain joins TRBV27 and TRBJ1-1, with a possible D match to TRBD1 (6 bases). This CDR3 has 15 amino acids. The germline CDR1 and CDR2 sequences are MNHEY and SMNVEV (reference sequence). With 0 bases removed from V and 4 bases from J, the gap between germline ends came to 12 bases. CDR3 region: CASSLSKGGTTEAFF. In DNA form, the CDR3 reads TGTGCCAGCAGTTTATCGAAGGGGGGTACCACTGAAGCTTTCTTT.

V usage is TRBV20-1 and J usage is TRBJ2-3; D unresolved. With 4 bases removed from V and 0 bases from J, the gap between germline ends came to 14 bases. This CDR3 comprises 15 residues. Germline CDR1 reads DFQATT; CDR2 reads SNEGSKA (reference sequence). CDR3 in amino acids: CSATLRRSSTDTQYF. The DNA for the CDR3 is TGCAGTGCTACCCTTAGGAGATCTAGCACAGATACGCAGTATTTT.

The chain recombines TRBV24-1 with TRBJ2-5, with D perhaps TRBD1 (5 bases). Trimming removed 1 base from V and 3 bases from J, with 11 bases in between. Per the germline V gene, CDR1 is KGHDR and CDR2 is SFDVKD. This CDR3 has 15 amino acids. The CDR3 loop is CATSDFWQGKETQYF. The CDR3 DNA reads as TGTGCCACCAGTGATTTTTGGCAGGGAAAAGAGACCCAGTACTTC.

The genes are TRBV20-1 and TRBJ2-3, with TRBD2 matching 14 bases. Per germline, CDR1 DFQATT and CDR2 SNEGSKA (reference sequence). The CDR3 spans 16 residues. The CDR3 bases are TGCTGCGCTACCTCCGGGACTAGCGGGAGCGGATGGGAGCAGTATTTT. The encoded protein is CCATSGTSGSGWEQYF.

There are a few counts of this clonotype. CDR3 protein: CASSSTGTGAPTEAFF. CDR3 DNA: TGCGCCAGCAGCTCAACCGGGACAGGGGCCCCCACTGAAGCTTTCTTT. V is TRBV5-1 and J is TRBJ1-1, with 10 bases identical to TRBD1. J gave up 4 bases and V 3 bases, and 9 bases lay outside the gene matches. Germline lookup yields CDR1 SGHRS and CDR2 YFSETQ. The CDR3 sequence is 16 residues long.

This clonotype has only a few counts. The chain employs TRBV5-8 and TRBJ1-2, with 7 bases matching TRBD1. J was trimmed by 4 bases and V by 4 bases; bases with no gene match: 10. This CDR3 region has 15 residues. CDR1 is SGHTS and CDR2 is YDEGEE in the germline V gene. The CDR3 DNA reads as TGTGCCAGCAGCGGCCCCGGGGGACAGACCTATGGCTACACCTTC. Translation gives CASSGPGGQTYGYTF.

This clonotype occurred a few times. The chain is built from TRBV7-2 and TRBJ2-1; D remains ambiguous. Between the trimmed V and J ends, which lost 2 bases and 7 bases, there was a span of 12 bases. The length of the CDR3 is 14 residues. Per germline, CDR1 SGHTA and CDR2 FQGNSA. This CDR3 is CASSLLIKGNEQFF. CDR3 coding DNA: TGTGCCAGCAGCTTACTAATAAAGGGAAATGAGCAGTTCTTC.

The chain links TRBV12-3 or TRBV12-4 to TRBJ2-7; 9 nucleotides align to TRBD1. V lost 5 bases to trimming and J lost 6 bases; unmatched junction nucleotides: 8. The CDR3 length is 14 residues. The CDR3 DNA is TGTGCCAGCAGTCAAGGACAGGGGTATGGCGAGCAGTACTTC. The encoded protein is CASSQGQGYGEQYF.

The V gene is TRBV20-1, the J gene TRBJ2-2; TRBD2 might be the D (5 bases). Germline assignment: CDR1 DFQATT and CDR2 SNEGSKA (reference sequence). The CDR3 is 14 amino acids. The germline V and J ends were trimmed by 6 bases and 3 bases, with 14 bases remaining between them. CDR3 amino acids: CSAAVRGYTGELFF. In nucleotides, the CDR3 is TGCAGTGCCGCGGTACGGGGATACACCGGGGAGCTGTTTTTT.

The gene calls are TRBV12-3 or TRBV12-4 and TRBJ2-3; D unclear. CDR3 length equals 15 residues. Trimming stripped 6 bases from V and 2 bases from J, with 15 bases between. The CDR3 region is CASSPPAASTDTQYF. The CDR3 DNA is TGTGCCAGCAGCCCCCCCGCTGCCTCCACAGATACGCAGTATTTT.

The chain links TRBV7-2 to TRBJ2-1; 9 nucleotides match TRBD2. The germline V gene has CDR1 SGHTA and CDR2 FQGNSA. V shed 2 bases, J shed 3 bases, and the junction held 2 bases outside the gene matches. CDR3 size: 15 residues. DNA for the CDR3: TGTGCCAGCAGCTTAACAGCGGGAGGCTACAATGAGCAGTTCTTC. Protein sequence: CASSLTAGGYNEQFF.

In the case of this clonotype: Just one base apart from a much larger clone, this may be a read error. The V call is TRBV18, the J call TRBJ2-3; D call uncertain. The CDR3 is 14 amino acids. V was clipped by 6 bases and J by 3 bases, with 13 bases between them. Germline CDR1 reads KGHSH; CDR2 reads LQKENI. The DNA of the CDR3 is TGTGCCAGCTCTCCCGTCGGATGGACAGATACGCAGTATTTT. This translates into CASSPVGWTDTQYF.

The CDR3 region is CASSPTESNQPQHF. The CDR3 DNA is TGTGCCAGCAGCCCGACGGAGAGCAATCAGCCCCAGCATTTT. The rearrangement links TRBV7-9 to TRBJ1-5; D is unclear. V lost 5 bases to trimming and J lost 1 base, with 9 bases between them. The germline CDR1 and CDR2 sequences are SEHNR and FQNEAQ (reference sequence). This CDR3 contains 14 residues.

There are a few counts of this clonotype. The chain is built from TRBV5-1 and TRBJ2-2; perhaps D is TRBD1 or TRBD2 (5 bases each). Germline loops: CDR1 SGHRS, CDR2 YFSETQ. The CDR3 extends over 14 amino acids. Trimming took off 8 bases at V and 4 bases at J, with 15 bases between the two ends. CDR3 region: CASRRWDATGELFF. CDR3 nucleotides: TGCGCCAGTAGGAGGTGGGACGCCACCGGGGAGCTGTTTTTT.

This clonotype was picked up a small number of times. The chain has TRBV28 and TRBJ2-1; D is uncertain. The CDR3 is 11 amino acids. In germline, CDR1 is MDHEN, CDR2 SYDVKM. V was cut by 3 bases and J by 12 bases, with 9 bases left in between. CDR3 DNA sequence: TGTGCCAGCAGTTTTGAACAGATGCAGTTCTTC. Residues: CASSFEQMQFF.

The chain links TRBV28 to TRBJ1-5; no definite D call. This CDR3 region has 12 residues. V was clipped by 6 bases and J by 5 bases, with 8 bases between them. The germline CDR1 and CDR2 sequences are MDHEN and SYDVKM. This chain's CDR3 is CASRSTHQPQHF. The CDR3 DNA reads TGTGCCAGCAGATCGACTCATCAGCCCCAGCATTTT.

The CDR3 coding sequence is TGCGCCAGCAGCTTGAATCAGGGGGGTTTGGGGACTGAAGCTTTCTTT. As protein: CASSLNQGGLGTEAFF. V and J are TRBV5-1 and TRBJ1-1; 7 bases are a match to TRBD1. There are 16 residues in the CDR3. Losses at the gene ends were 1 base for V and 5 bases for J; bases not matched to a gene: 11. Germline V gene lookup returns CDR1 SGHRS and CDR2 YFSETQ.

The chain uses TRBV6-2 or TRBV6-3 and TRBJ2-1; D is ambiguous. The CDR3 spans 15 residues. The germline gives CDR1 MNHEY, CDR2 SVGEGT. V was pared by 8 bases and J by 6 bases, with 20 bases between. The CDR3 region has the DNA TGTGCCAGCTCACCCGCCGCCACTACCGCCAATGAGCAGTTCTTC. Its translation is CASSPAATTANEQFF.

The J gene is TRBJ2-5, the V gene TRBV20-1, with D possibly being TRBD1 (6 bases). The CDR3 contains 13 residues. The V gene's germline CDR1 is DFQATT and CDR2 SNEGSKA (reference sequence). Trimming removed 7 bases at V and 1 base at J, with 13 bases between. CDR3: CSEIVGGQETQYF. The DNA for the CDR3 is TGCAGTGAGATTGTAGGGGGCCAAGAGACCCAGTACTTC.